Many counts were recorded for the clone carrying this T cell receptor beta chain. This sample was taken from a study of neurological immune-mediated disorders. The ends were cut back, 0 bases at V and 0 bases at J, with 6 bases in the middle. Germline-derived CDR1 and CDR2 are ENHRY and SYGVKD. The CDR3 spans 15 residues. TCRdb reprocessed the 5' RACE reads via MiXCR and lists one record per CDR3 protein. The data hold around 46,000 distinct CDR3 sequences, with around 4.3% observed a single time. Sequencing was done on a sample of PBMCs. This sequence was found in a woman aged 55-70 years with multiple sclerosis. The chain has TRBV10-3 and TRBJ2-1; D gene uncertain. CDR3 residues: CAISESGDSYNEQFF. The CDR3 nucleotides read TGTGCCATCAGTGAGTCCGGAGACTCCTACAATGAGCAGTTCTTC.